The rows below give T cell receptor beta chains drawn from one sample of a study of Ad26.COV2.S vaccination and SARS-CoV-2 variants. Assay: immunoSEQ multiplex PCR; the TCRdb copy retains only in-frame clones and omits some. The sample holds hundreds of thousands of clones, around 87% seen once. This specimen consisted of peripheral blood, obtained in a trial of Ad26.COV2.S vaccine versus placebo. These receptors originate from a person between 18 and 65 years old who received the Ad26.COV2.S COVID-19 vaccine or a placebo. Each CDR3 is given with its conserved first and last residue. The order of the fields is CDR3 DNA, CDR3 protein, D gene, J gene, clone size, V gene. D genes are given only for firm matches. The size of a clone is reported for some rows only, either as once, few or many, or as a class for expanded clones.

cdr3_nt: TGCGCCAGCAGCCCGACAGGGAGCTCCTACGAGCAGTACTTC
cdr3_aa: CASSPTGSSYEQYF
d_call: TRBD1
j_call: TRBJ2-7
clone_size: NA
v_call: TRBV4-1

cdr3_nt: TGTGCCAGCAGCTTACCCGGGACAGGGTCCAACTATGGCTACACCTTC
cdr3_aa: CASSLPGTGSNYGYTF
d_call: TRBD1
j_call: TRBJ1-2
clone_size: NA
v_call: TRBV7-8

cdr3_nt: TGCGCCAGCAGCTTGGGCGACAGAAATCAGCCCCAGCATTTT
cdr3_aa: CASSLGDRNQPQHF
d_call: NA
j_call: TRBJ1-5
clone_size: NA
v_call: TRBV5-1

cdr3_nt: TGTGCCAGCAGTTCCGACAGGGTGAACTATGGCTACACCTTC
cdr3_aa: CASSSDRVNYGYTF
d_call: TRBD1
j_call: TRBJ1-2
clone_size: NA
v_call: TRBV2

cdr3_nt: TGTGCCAGCAGTGAAAGGTGGATAGAGTTTTATGAGCAGTTCTTC
cdr3_aa: CASSERWIEFYEQFF
d_call: NA
j_call: TRBJ2-1
clone_size: NA
v_call: TRBV6-1

cdr3_nt: TGTGCTAGCAGCCCCCGTACTACAGATACGCAGTATTTT
cdr3_aa: CASSPRTTDTQYF
d_call: NA
j_call: TRBJ2-3
clone_size: once
v_call: TRBV7-7

cdr3_nt: TGTGCCAGCTCACCAACGGAGACCGGAAACACCATATATTTT
cdr3_aa: CASSPTETGNTIYF
d_call: NA
j_call: TRBJ1-3
clone_size: once
v_call: TRBV18

cdr3_nt: TGTGCCAGCAGTGAACTTGGCAGGGGAGATGGCTACACCTTC
cdr3_aa: CASSELGRGDGYTF
d_call: NA
j_call: TRBJ1-2
clone_size: NA
v_call: TRBV2

cdr3_nt: TGTGCCAGTAGTATAGGGGCAGGGTGGGACGATGAGCAGTTCTTC
cdr3_aa: CASSIGAGWDDEQFF
d_call: NA
j_call: TRBJ2-1
clone_size: NA
v_call: TRBV19

cdr3_nt: TGTGCCAGTAGTATGAGGAGGGGCGCTGAAGCTTTCTTT
cdr3_aa: CASSMRRGAEAFF
d_call: NA
j_call: TRBJ1-1
clone_size: once
v_call: TRBV19

cdr3_nt: TGTGCCATCAGTGAGAGGGACAGGGGGCAGAGGGAGCAGTACTTC
cdr3_aa: CAISERDRGQREQYF
d_call: TRBD1
j_call: TRBJ2-7
clone_size: NA
v_call: TRBV10-3

cdr3_nt: TGTGCCAGCAGTCTACGACTAGCGGGTATACCAGGGGATACGCAGTATTTT
cdr3_aa: CASSLRLAGIPGDTQYF
d_call: TRBD2
j_call: TRBJ2-3
clone_size: once
v_call: TRBV6-6

cdr3_nt: TGTGCCAGCAGCGGTTATAGCGCGCACTCCACAGATACGCAGTATTTT
cdr3_aa: CASSGYSAHSTDTQYF
d_call: NA
j_call: TRBJ2-3
clone_size: NA
v_call: TRBV9

cdr3_nt: TGTGCCAGCAGGACAGAAGTTGGTTACGAGCAGTACTTC
cdr3_aa: CASRTEVGYEQYF
d_call: NA
j_call: TRBJ2-7
clone_size: NA
v_call: TRBV2

cdr3_nt: TGCGCCAGCAGCCAAGAGAGCGGGGGGCCTGATACGCAGTATTTT
cdr3_aa: CASSQESGGPDTQYF
d_call: TRBD2
j_call: TRBJ2-3
clone_size: NA
v_call: TRBV4-3

cdr3_nt: TGTGCCAGCAGTTACTCGAACGTCGGGGGTGAAAAACTGTTTTTT
cdr3_aa: CASSYSNVGGEKLFF
d_call: NA
j_call: TRBJ1-4
clone_size: NA
v_call: TRBV6-6

cdr3_nt: TGTGCCAGCAGCTTAGGTGTACGGAATTCACCCCTCCACTTT
cdr3_aa: CASSLGVRNSPLHF
d_call: NA
j_call: TRBJ1-6
clone_size: NA
v_call: TRBV7-3

cdr3_nt: TGTGCCAGCACAGGCAACTCCTACGAGCAGTACTTC
cdr3_aa: CASTGNSYEQYF
d_call: NA
j_call: TRBJ2-7
clone_size: NA
v_call: TRBV25-1

cdr3_nt: TGTGCCAGCAGCTTAGATCCGGACAGTTCGTTAAACACTGAAGCTTTCTTT
cdr3_aa: CASSLDPDSSLNTEAFF
d_call: NA
j_call: TRBJ1-1
clone_size: NA
v_call: TRBV7-9

cdr3_nt: TGTGCCAGCAGCTTGTTGGAGAAGAACACCGGGGAGCTGTTTTTT
cdr3_aa: CASSLLEKNTGELFF
d_call: NA
j_call: TRBJ2-2
clone_size: few
v_call: TRBV5-4

cdr3_nt: TGTGCCAGCAGTTCCCAGCGGGGGACCACAGATACGCAGTATTTT
cdr3_aa: CASSSQRGTTDTQYF
d_call: TRBD2
j_call: TRBJ2-3
clone_size: NA
v_call: TRBV6-2/TRBV6-3

cdr3_nt: TGTGCCAGCAGCGGACAGAGCACAGATACGCAGTATTTT
cdr3_aa: CASSGQSTDTQYF
d_call: NA
j_call: TRBJ2-3
clone_size: NA
v_call: TRBV7-2

cdr3_nt: TGTGCCAGCGCGGGGGGACAGGAGGGTCAGCCCCAGCATTTT
cdr3_aa: CASAGGQEGQPQHF
d_call: TRBD1
j_call: TRBJ1-5
clone_size: NA
v_call: TRBV6-5

cdr3_nt: TGTGCCAGCAGCCTATACCGGGACAGGGCTGGCTACACCTTC
cdr3_aa: CASSLYRDRAGYTF
d_call: TRBD1
j_call: TRBJ1-2
clone_size: NA
v_call: TRBV5-5

cdr3_nt: TGTGCCAGCAGCTTATCATGGGCAGCTGGAAACACCATATATTTT
cdr3_aa: CASSLSWAAGNTIYF
d_call: NA
j_call: TRBJ1-3
clone_size: NA
v_call: TRBV9

cdr3_nt: TGTGCCAGCAGCTTAGGAGCAATCCAGCCCCAGCATTTT
cdr3_aa: CASSLGAIQPQHF
d_call: NA
j_call: TRBJ1-5
clone_size: NA
v_call: TRBV11-2

cdr3_nt: TGTGCTAGTGGTTTGTATGGCGCAGGGGAATATACTGAAGCTTTCTTT
cdr3_aa: CASGLYGAGEYTEAFF
d_call: NA
j_call: TRBJ1-1
clone_size: NA
v_call: TRBV12-5

cdr3_nt: TGTGCCAGCAGCTTGTCCGGGACGAACACCGGGGAGCTGTTTTTT
cdr3_aa: CASSLSGTNTGELFF
d_call: NA
j_call: TRBJ2-2
clone_size: NA
v_call: TRBV7-9